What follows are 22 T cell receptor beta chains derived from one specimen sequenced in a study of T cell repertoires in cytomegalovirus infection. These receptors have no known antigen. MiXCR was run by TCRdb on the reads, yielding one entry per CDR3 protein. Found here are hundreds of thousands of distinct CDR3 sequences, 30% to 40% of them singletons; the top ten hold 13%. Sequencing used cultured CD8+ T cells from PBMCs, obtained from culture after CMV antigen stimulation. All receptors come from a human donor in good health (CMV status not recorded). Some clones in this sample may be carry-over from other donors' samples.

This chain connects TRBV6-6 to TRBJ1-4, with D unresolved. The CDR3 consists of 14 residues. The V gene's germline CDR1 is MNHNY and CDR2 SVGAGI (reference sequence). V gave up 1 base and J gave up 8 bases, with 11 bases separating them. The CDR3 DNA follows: TGTGCCAGCAGTTACTTAGGGTTTCGCGAAAAACTGTTTTTT. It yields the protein CASSYLGFREKLFF.

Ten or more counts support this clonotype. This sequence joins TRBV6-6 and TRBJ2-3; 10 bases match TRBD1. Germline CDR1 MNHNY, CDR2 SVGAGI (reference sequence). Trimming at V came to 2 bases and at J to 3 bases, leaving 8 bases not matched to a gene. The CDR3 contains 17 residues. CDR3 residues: CASSYADRGRETDTQYF. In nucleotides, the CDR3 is TGTGCCAGCAGTTACGCTGACAGGGGGCGGGAGACAGATACGCAGTATTTT.

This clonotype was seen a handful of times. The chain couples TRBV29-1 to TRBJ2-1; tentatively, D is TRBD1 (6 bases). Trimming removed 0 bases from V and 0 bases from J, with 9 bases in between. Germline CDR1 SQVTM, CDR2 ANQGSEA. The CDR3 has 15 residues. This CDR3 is CSVEDQGSSYNEQFF. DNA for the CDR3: TGCAGCGTTGAAGATCAGGGGAGCTCCTACAATGAGCAGTTCTTC.

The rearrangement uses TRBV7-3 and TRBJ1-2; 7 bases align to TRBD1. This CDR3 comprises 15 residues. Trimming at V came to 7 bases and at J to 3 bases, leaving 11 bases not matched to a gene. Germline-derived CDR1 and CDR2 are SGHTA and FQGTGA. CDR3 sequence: CASTVGGGEYYGYTF. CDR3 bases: TGTGCCAGCACCGTCGGAGGGGGCGAATACTATGGCTACACCTTC.

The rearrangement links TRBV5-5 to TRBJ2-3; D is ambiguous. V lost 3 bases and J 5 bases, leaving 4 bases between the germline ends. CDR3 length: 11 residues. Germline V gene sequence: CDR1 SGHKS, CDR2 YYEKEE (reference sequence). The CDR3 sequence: CASSWVDTQYF. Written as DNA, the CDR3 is TGTGCCAGCAGCTGGGTAGATACGCAGTATTTT.

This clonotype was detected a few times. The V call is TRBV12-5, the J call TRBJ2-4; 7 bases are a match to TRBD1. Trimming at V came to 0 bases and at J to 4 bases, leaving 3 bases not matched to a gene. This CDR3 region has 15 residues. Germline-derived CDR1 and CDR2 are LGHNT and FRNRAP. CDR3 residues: CASGLVPGQKNIQYF. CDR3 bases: TGTGCTAGTGGTTTGGTCCCGGGACAGAAAAACATTCAGTACTTC.

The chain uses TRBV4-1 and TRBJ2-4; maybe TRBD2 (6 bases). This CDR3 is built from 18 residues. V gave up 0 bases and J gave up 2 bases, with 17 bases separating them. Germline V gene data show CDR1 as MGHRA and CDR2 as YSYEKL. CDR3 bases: TGCGCCAGCAGCCAAGAACCGGCGGGGTGGGAGACCAAAAACATTCAGTACTTC. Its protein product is CASSQEPAGWETKNIQYF.

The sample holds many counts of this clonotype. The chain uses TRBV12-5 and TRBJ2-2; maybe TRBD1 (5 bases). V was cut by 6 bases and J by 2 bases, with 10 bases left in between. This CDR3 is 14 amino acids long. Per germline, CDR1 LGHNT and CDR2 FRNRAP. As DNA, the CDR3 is TGTGCTAGTGGCTCAGACAGAAACACCGGGGAGCTGTTTTTT. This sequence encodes CASGSDRNTGELFF.

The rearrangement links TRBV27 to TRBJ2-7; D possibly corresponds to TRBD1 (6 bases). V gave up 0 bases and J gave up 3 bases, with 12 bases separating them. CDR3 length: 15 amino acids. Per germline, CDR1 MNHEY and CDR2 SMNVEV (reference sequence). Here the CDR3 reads CASSLSAQGNYEQYV. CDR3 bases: TGTGCCAGCAGTTTATCTGCTCAGGGGAACTACGAGCAGTACGTC.

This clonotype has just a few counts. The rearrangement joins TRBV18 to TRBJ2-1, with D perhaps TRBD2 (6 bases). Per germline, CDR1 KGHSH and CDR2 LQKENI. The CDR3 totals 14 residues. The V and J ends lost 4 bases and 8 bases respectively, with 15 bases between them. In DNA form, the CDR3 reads TGTGCCAGCTCACAACTTACTAGCATGTATGAGCAGTTCTTC. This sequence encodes CASSQLTSMYEQFF.

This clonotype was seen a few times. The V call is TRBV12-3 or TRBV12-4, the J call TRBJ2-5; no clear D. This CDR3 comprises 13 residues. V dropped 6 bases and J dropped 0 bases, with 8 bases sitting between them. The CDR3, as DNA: TGTGCCAGCAGAAGCCCAAACCAAGAGACCCAGTACTTC. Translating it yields CASRSPNQETQYF.

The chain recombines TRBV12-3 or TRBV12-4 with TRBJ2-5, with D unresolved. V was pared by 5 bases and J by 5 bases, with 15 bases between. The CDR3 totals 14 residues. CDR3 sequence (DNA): TGTGCCAGCAGTCCCAGAGGATATGGGGAGACCCAGTACTTC. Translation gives CASSPRGYGETQYF.

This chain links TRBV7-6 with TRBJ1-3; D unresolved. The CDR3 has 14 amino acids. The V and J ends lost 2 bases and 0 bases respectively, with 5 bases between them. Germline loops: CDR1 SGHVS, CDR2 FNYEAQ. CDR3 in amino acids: CASSLMDSGNTIYF. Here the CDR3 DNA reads TGTGCCAGCAGCTTAATGGACTCTGGAAACACCATATATTTT.

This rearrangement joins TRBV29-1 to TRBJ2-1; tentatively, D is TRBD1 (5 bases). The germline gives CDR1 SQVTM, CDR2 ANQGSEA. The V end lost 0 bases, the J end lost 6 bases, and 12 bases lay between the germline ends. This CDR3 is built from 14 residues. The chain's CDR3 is CSVEDISGINEQFF. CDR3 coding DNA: TGCAGCGTTGAAGATATCTCAGGGATCAATGAGCAGTTCTTC.

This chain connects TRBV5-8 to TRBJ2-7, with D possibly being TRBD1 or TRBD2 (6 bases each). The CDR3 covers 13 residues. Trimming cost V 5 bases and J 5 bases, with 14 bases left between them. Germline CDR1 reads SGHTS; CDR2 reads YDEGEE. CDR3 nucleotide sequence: TGTGCCAGCAGTAAACAGGGAGGCGACGAGCAGTACTTC. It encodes CASSKQGGDEQYF.

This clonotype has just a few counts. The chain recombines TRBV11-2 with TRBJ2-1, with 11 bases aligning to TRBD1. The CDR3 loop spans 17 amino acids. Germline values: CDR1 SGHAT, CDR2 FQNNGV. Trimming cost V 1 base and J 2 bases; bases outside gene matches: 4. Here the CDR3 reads CASSLVGQGGPYNEQFF. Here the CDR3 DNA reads TGTGCCAGCAGCTTAGTGGGACAGGGGGGACCCTACAATGAGCAGTTCTTC.

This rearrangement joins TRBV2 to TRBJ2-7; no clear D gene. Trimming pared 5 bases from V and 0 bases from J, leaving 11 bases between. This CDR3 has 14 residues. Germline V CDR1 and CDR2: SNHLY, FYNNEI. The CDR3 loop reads CASSPDWISYEQYF. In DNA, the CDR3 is TGTGCCAGCAGTCCTGACTGGATCTCCTACGAGCAGTACTTC. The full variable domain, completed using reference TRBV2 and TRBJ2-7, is EPEVTQTPSHQVTQMGQEVILRCVPISNHLYFYWYRQILGQKVEFLVSFYNNEISEKSEIFDDQFSVERPDGSNFTLKIRSTKLEDSAMYFCASSPDWISYEQYFGPGTRLTVT.

This CDR3 is CSVEEWEVQGSTGELFF. The CDR3 nucleotides are TGCAGCGTTGAAGAATGGGAAGTGCAGGGTAGCACCGGGGAGCTGTTTTTT. V gene TRBV29-1 combines with J gene TRBJ2-2, with D perhaps matching TRBD1 (5 bases). Trimming cost V 0 bases and J 4 bases, with 18 bases left between them. CDR3 length: 17 amino acids. Germline CDR1 SQVTM, CDR2 ANQGSEA.

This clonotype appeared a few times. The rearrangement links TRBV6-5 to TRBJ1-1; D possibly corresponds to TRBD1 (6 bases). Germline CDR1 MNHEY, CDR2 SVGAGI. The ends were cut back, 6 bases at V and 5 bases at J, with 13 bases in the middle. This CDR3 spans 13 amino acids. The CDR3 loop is CASRGGVGTEAFF. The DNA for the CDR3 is TGTGCCAGCAGGGGGGGCGTTGGAACTGAAGCTTTCTTT.

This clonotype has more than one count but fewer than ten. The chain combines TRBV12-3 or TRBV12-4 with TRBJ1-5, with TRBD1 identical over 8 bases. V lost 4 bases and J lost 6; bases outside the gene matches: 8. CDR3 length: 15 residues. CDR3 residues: CASSSLDRASQPQHF. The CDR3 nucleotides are TGTGCCAGCAGTTCTCTGGACAGGGCCAGTCAGCCCCAGCATTTT.

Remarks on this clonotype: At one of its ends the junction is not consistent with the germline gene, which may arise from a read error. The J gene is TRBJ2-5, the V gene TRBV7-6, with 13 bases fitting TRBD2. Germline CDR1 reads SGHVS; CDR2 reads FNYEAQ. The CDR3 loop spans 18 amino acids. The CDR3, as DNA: TGTGCTAGCAACTTACTACTAGCGGGGGGGCCGGAGCAAGAGACCCAGTACTTC. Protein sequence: CASNLLLAGGPEQETQYF. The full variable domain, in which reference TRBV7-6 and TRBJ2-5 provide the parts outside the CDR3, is GAGVSQSPRYKVTKRGQDVALRCDPISGHVSLYWYRQALGQGPEFLTYFNYEAQQDKSGLPNDRFSAERPEGSISTLTIQRTEQRDSAMYRCASNLLLAGGPEQETQYFGPGTRLLVL.

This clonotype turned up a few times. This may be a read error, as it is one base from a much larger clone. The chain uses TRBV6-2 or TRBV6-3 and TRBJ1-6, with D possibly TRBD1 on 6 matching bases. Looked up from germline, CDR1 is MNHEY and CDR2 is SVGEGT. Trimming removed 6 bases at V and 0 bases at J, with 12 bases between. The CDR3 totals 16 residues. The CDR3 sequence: CASSFDRSSYNSPLHF. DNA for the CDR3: TGTGCCAGCAGCTTCGACAGGAGCTCCTATAATTCACCCCTCCACTTT.